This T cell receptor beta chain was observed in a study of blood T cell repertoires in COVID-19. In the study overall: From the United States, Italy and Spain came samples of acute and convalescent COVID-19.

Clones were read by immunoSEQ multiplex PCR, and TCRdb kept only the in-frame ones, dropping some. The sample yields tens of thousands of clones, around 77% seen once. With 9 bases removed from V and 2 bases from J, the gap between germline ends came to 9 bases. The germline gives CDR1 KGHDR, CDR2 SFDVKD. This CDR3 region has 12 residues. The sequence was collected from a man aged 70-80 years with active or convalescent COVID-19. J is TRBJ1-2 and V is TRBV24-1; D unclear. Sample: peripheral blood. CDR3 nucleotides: TGTGCCACCCATGAGGAGAACTATGGCTACACCTTC. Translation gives CATHEENYGYTF.